These T cell receptor beta chains were read from a single sample in a study of read filtering for tumor transcriptome and immune sequencing. From the reads, TCRdb called clonotypes with MiXCR, one entry per CDR3 protein. The data hold roughly 90,000 distinct CDR3 sequences, with roughly a fifth observed a single time. The sample was a population of CD138-negative cells sorted from bone marrow. Receptor source: a donor aged 40 or over with multiple myeloma. CDR3s include the opening cysteine and the closing phenylalanine or tryptophan. A D gene is named only where the DNA matches it firmly. Only some rows state a clone size, as once, few, many or a class for expanded clones.

v_call: TRBV10-2; d_call: -; clone_size: -; j_call: TRBJ2-2; cdr3_nt: TGCGCCAGCAGTGATTCTCTGGGGTTGAACACCGGGGAGCTGTTTTTT; cdr3_aa: CASSDSLGLNTGELFF
v_call: TRBV6-1; d_call: -; clone_size: -; j_call: TRBJ1-5; cdr3_nt: TGTGCCAGCACGTCCAGACCCGAAGGGACCCAGCATTTT; cdr3_aa: CASTSRPEGTQHF
v_call: TRBV5-1; d_call: TRBD1; clone_size: many; j_call: TRBJ1-1; cdr3_nt: TGCGCCAGCAGCGCTGACAGGGTTCACACTGAAGCTTTCTTT; cdr3_aa: CASSADRVHTEAFF
v_call: TRBV6-6; d_call: -; clone_size: -; j_call: TRBJ1-5; cdr3_nt: TGTGCCAGCAATGGACGGGGGCCTAATCAGCCCCAGCATTTT; cdr3_aa: CASNGRGPNQPQHF
v_call: TRBV5-1; d_call: -; clone_size: medium-sized; j_call: TRBJ2-1; cdr3_nt: TGCGCCAGCAGCTTGACCAGGGCGAATGAGCAGTTCTTC; cdr3_aa: CASSLTRANEQFF
v_call: TRBV28; d_call: -; clone_size: many; j_call: TRBJ2-7; cdr3_nt: TGTGCCAGCAGTTTGCTCAGCTACGAGCAGTACTTC; cdr3_aa: CASSLLSYEQYF
v_call: TRBV7-9; d_call: -; clone_size: few; j_call: TRBJ2-4; cdr3_nt: TGTGCCAGCAGCTTCGTCACAGACATTCAGTACTTC; cdr3_aa: CASSFVTDIQYF
v_call: TRBV5-1; d_call: TRBD2; clone_size: many; j_call: TRBJ2-1; cdr3_nt: TGCGCCAGCAGCTTGGTTGTTAGCGGGGGGGCCGGCGATGAGCAGTTCTTC; cdr3_aa: CASSLVVSGGAGDEQFF
v_call: TRBV11-2; d_call: TRBD2; clone_size: -; j_call: TRBJ2-1; cdr3_nt: TGTGCCAGCAGCTACACTAGCGGGGGGGGTAATGAGCAGTTCTTC; cdr3_aa: CASSYTSGGGNEQFF
v_call: TRBV29-1; d_call: TRBD1; clone_size: few; j_call: TRBJ2-3; cdr3_nt: TGCAGCGTCTTACAGGGGGCGATAGCAGATACGCAGTATTTT; cdr3_aa: CSVLQGAIADTQYF
v_call: TRBV5-1; d_call: TRBD1; clone_size: many; j_call: TRBJ2-6; cdr3_nt: TGCGCCAGCAGCTCCCCGACAGGGGTGGACCTCGGGGCCAACGTCCTGACTTTC; cdr3_aa: CASSSPTGVDLGANVLTF
v_call: TRBV7-8; d_call: -; clone_size: many; j_call: TRBJ1-1; cdr3_nt: TGTGCCAGCAGCCGTCGACAGGCACCATCCATGAACACTGAAGCTTTCTTT; cdr3_aa: CASSRRQAPSMNTEAFF
v_call: TRBV6-6; d_call: -; clone_size: -; j_call: TRBJ1-1; cdr3_nt: TGTGCCAGCAGTTACTCTGGGGGGAGCACTGAAGCTTTCTTT; cdr3_aa: CASSYSGGSTEAFF
v_call: TRBV7-6; d_call: TRBD1; clone_size: -; j_call: TRBJ2-5; cdr3_nt: TGTGCCTGCAGCGACGGACAGGGGAGAACCCAGTACTTC; cdr3_aa: CACSDGQGRTQYF
v_call: TRBV5-1; d_call: -; clone_size: many; j_call: TRBJ2-7; cdr3_nt: TGCGCCAGCTCGAGGCAGCCCAACTCCTACGAGCAGTACTTC; cdr3_aa: CASSRQPNSYEQYF
v_call: TRBV24-1; d_call: -; clone_size: many; j_call: TRBJ2-1; cdr3_nt: TGTGCCACCAGTGCAGGGGGAGGTGAGCAGTTCTTC; cdr3_aa: CATSAGGGEQFF
v_call: TRBV3-1; d_call: -; clone_size: many; j_call: TRBJ1-1; cdr3_nt: TGTGCCAGCAGCCGACGCGTGAACACTGAAGCTTTCTTT; cdr3_aa: CASSRRVNTEAFF
v_call: TRBV20-1; d_call: -; clone_size: -; j_call: TRBJ2-5; cdr3_nt: TGCAGTGTTGTGGGGCAAGGAGAGACCCAGTACTTC; cdr3_aa: CSVVGQGETQYF
v_call: TRBV6-5; d_call: -; clone_size: many; j_call: TRBJ1-1; cdr3_nt: TGTGCCAGCAGTTACTTCCCGGACCCTACGAGGAACACTGAAGCTTTCTTT; cdr3_aa: CASSYFPDPTRNTEAFF
v_call: TRBV5-1; d_call: -; clone_size: many; j_call: TRBJ1-1; cdr3_nt: TGCGCCAGCAGCTTGGTCGGGGGGGACACTGAAGCTTTCTTT; cdr3_aa: CASSLVGGDTEAFF
v_call: TRBV6-6; d_call: -; clone_size: few; j_call: TRBJ2-2; cdr3_nt: TGTGCCAGCCGGGCAGAATGGAGGGAGAAACGGACCGGGGAGCTGTTTTTT; cdr3_aa: CASRAEWREKRTGELFF
v_call: TRBV6-6; d_call: TRBD1; clone_size: many; j_call: TRBJ1-5; cdr3_nt: TGTGCCAGCAGGTCCGGGACAGGGGCTGTTGGACAGCCCCAGCATTTT; cdr3_aa: CASRSGTGAVGQPQHF
v_call: TRBV4-2; d_call: -; clone_size: many; j_call: TRBJ1-1; cdr3_nt: TGTGCCAGCAGCCAAGTTATTCGTCGGGGGCCAAACACTGAAGCTTTCTTT; cdr3_aa: CASSQVIRRGPNTEAFF
v_call: TRBV3-1; d_call: -; clone_size: many; j_call: TRBJ2-2; cdr3_nt: TGTGCCAGCAGCCAAGATAGGTTGAAGGTTTTGAGGGCCACCGGGGAGCTGTTTTTT; cdr3_aa: CASSQDRLKVLRATGELFF
v_call: TRBV7-3; d_call: TRBD1; clone_size: many; j_call: TRBJ1-4; cdr3_nt: TGTGCCAGCAGTAAAACAGGGGGACCTAATGAAAAACTGTTTTTT; cdr3_aa: CASSKTGGPNEKLFF